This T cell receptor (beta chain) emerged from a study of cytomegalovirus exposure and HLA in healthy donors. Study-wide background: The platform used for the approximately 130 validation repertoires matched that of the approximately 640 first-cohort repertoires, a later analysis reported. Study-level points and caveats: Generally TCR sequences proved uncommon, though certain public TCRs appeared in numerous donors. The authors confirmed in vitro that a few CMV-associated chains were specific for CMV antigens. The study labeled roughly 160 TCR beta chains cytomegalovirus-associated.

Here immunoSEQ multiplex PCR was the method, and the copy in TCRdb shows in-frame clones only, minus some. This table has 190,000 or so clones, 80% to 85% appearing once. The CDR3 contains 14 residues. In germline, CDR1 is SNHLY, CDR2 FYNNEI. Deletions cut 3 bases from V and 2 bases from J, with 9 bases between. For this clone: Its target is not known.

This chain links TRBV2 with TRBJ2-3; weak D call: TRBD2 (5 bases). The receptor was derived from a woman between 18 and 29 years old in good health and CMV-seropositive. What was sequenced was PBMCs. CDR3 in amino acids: CASSELGDTDTQYF. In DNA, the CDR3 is TGTGCCAGCAGTGAGCTCGGGGACACAGATACGCAGTATTTT.